These T cell receptor beta chains were read from a single sample in a study of CD8 T cells in Susac syndrome. TCRdb called the immunoSEQ multiplex PCR reads again in MiXCR, with one record for every CDR3 protein. The data show 77,000 or so distinct CDR3 sequences, roughly 91% seen once. Sequenced sample: CD4+ T cells from PBMCs. All receptors derive from a human donor with Susac syndrome. Both conserved end residues are part of each CDR3. A D gene is named only where the DNA matches it firmly. Only part of the rows carry a size: once, few, many, or a class if the clone is expanded.

V: TRBV13; size: -; D: TRBD1; J: TRBJ1-2; DNA: TGTGCCAGCAGCCCCTCGGCAGGGGGCGCCGACGGCTACACCTTC; CDR3: CASSPSAGGADGYTF
V: TRBV20-1; size: -; D: -; J: TRBJ2-7; DNA: TGCAGTGCTGCCCGGGACCCAAACTACGAGCAGTACTTC; CDR3: CSAARDPNYEQYF
V: TRBV20-1; size: -; D: TRBD2; J: TRBJ2-5; DNA: TGCAGTGCTTACCGCCTGGCGGGAGGTTCCCAAGAGACCCAGTACTTC; CDR3: CSAYRLAGGSQETQYF
V: TRBV25-1; size: -; D: -; J: TRBJ1-1; DNA: TGTGCCAGCAGGGCGACAGGGAACACTGAAGCTTTCTTT; CDR3: CASRATGNTEAFF
V: TRBV5-1; size: -; D: TRBD2; J: TRBJ2-1; DNA: TGCGCCAGCAGCTTGTCAGGGACTAGCTCCCTCAATGAGCAGTTCTTC; CDR3: CASSLSGTSSLNEQFF
V: TRBV5-4; size: -; D: TRBD2; J: TRBJ2-1; DNA: TGTGCCAGCAGGTCGACTAGCGGGAGCTACAATGAGCAGTTCTTC; CDR3: CASRSTSGSYNEQFF
V: TRBV7-3; size: -; D: -; J: TRBJ2-1; DNA: TGTGCCAGCAGCTTAAAACCCAATGAGCAGTTCTTC; CDR3: CASSLKPNEQFF
V: TRBV6-5; size: -; D: TRBD1; J: TRBJ2-1; DNA: TGTGCCAGCAGGAGGGACAGGGTAGTCTATGAGCAGTTCTTC; CDR3: CASRRDRVVYEQFF
V: TRBV4-3; size: -; D: -; J: TRBJ1-1; DNA: TGCGCCAGCAGTCCCCAGGAACCGAACACTGAAGCTTTCTTT; CDR3: CASSPQEPNTEAFF
V: TRBV4-1; size: -; D: -; J: TRBJ2-1; DNA: TGCGCCAGCAGCCAAGTATTTAGCTCCTACAATGAGCAGTTCTTC; CDR3: CASSQVFSSYNEQFF
V: TRBV24-1; size: -; D: TRBD2; J: TRBJ2-1; DNA: TGTGCCACCAGTGGAATGTTTGGGACTAGCGGTCTAAATCCCTACAATGAGCAGTTCTTC; CDR3: CATSGMFGTSGLNPYNEQFF
V: TRBV7-9; size: -; D: TRBD1; J: TRBJ2-7; DNA: TGTGCCAGCAGCGATACAGGGGGCCCGATCTACGAGCAGTACTTC; CDR3: CASSDTGGPIYEQYF
V: TRBV27; size: -; D: TRBD1; J: TRBJ1-1; DNA: TGTGCCAGCAGTCTAGACAGGGTGAACACTGAAGCTTTCTTT; CDR3: CASSLDRVNTEAFF
V: TRBV20-1; size: -; D: TRBD1; J: TRBJ2-5; DNA: TGCAGTGCTAGGAGGGACAGAGAAGAGACCCAGTACTTC; CDR3: CSARRDREETQYF
V: TRBV18; size: -; D: -; J: TRBJ2-3; DNA: TGTGCCAGCTCACCAGTGGGCCGAAAAGATACGCAGTATTTT; CDR3: CASSPVGRKDTQYF
V: TRBV6-4; size: -; D: TRBD1; J: TRBJ2-1; DNA: TGTGCCAGCAGCCAGGGACAGCCAAACAATGAGCAGTTCTTC; CDR3: CASSQGQPNNEQFF
V: TRBV20-1; size: -; D: TRBD2; J: TRBJ2-1; DNA: TGCAGTGCTGGGGAGGGCGGGAGCGTCCACAATGAGCAGTTCTTC; CDR3: CSAGEGGSVHNEQFF
V: TRBV27; size: -; D: -; J: TRBJ2-7; DNA: TGTGCCAGCAGTCCAGGAAGGATTAGCTCCTACGAGCAGTACTTC; CDR3: CASSPGRISSYEQYF
V: TRBV12-3/TRBV12-4; size: few; D: -; J: TRBJ1-1; DNA: TGTGCCAGCTCCTTAACTGAAGCTTTCTTT; CDR3: CASSLTEAFF
V: TRBV3-1; size: -; D: -; J: TRBJ2-1; DNA: TGTGCCAGCAGTAATTTAAACTACAATGAGCAGTTCTTC; CDR3: CASSNLNYNEQFF
V: TRBV2; size: -; D: TRBD2; J: TRBJ2-1; DNA: TGTGCCAGCAGGCGGACTAGCGGGGGGTACAATGAGCAGTTCTTC; CDR3: CASRRTSGGYNEQFF
V: TRBV29-1; size: -; D: -; J: TRBJ2-7; DNA: TGCAGCGTGAGGGTCCGGGGACACACGTACGAGCAGTACTTC; CDR3: CSVRVRGHTYEQYF
V: TRBV12-3/TRBV12-4; size: -; D: -; J: TRBJ2-7; DNA: TGTGCCAGCAGTTTTATGGGGACCTACGAGCAGTACTTC; CDR3: CASSFMGTYEQYF
V: TRBV20-1; size: -; D: TRBD1; J: TRBJ1-1; DNA: TGCAGTGCTGCTAAGACAGGGGGCGTTGATACTGAAGCTTTCTTT; CDR3: CSAAKTGGVDTEAFF
V: TRBV3-1; size: -; D: TRBD2; J: TRBJ2-3; DNA: TGTGCCAGCAGTCCAAGCGGGGGATCAGATACGCAGTATTTT; CDR3: CASSPSGGSDTQYF
V: TRBV6-6; size: -; D: TRBD2; J: TRBJ2-5; DNA: TGTGCCAGCAGTTACAGAGCGGGGACCGAGACCCAGTACTTC; CDR3: CASSYRAGTETQYF
V: TRBV7-2; size: -; D: TRBD2; J: TRBJ2-7; DNA: TGTGCCAGCAGCCCGATGGGGGGGTACTCCTACGAGCAGTACTTC; CDR3: CASSPMGGYSYEQYF
V: TRBV3-1; size: -; D: -; J: TRBJ1-5; DNA: TGTGCCAGCAGCCAAGAGGGCCGCAATCAGCCCCAGCATTTT; CDR3: CASSQEGRNQPQHF
V: TRBV4-1; size: -; D: TRBD2; J: TRBJ2-2; DNA: TGCGCCAGCAGCCCCTCTGGACTAGCGGGGAGCGGGGCCGGGGAGCTGTTTTTT; CDR3: CASSPSGLAGSGAGELFF
V: TRBV3-1; size: -; D: TRBD1; J: TRBJ2-5; DNA: TGTGCCAGCAGCCCCCGTGACAGGGACGTGACCCAGTACTTC; CDR3: CASSPRDRDVTQYF
V: TRBV7-2; size: -; D: TRBD1; J: TRBJ1-2; DNA: TGTGCCAGCAGCTTGGCAGGGGGCGGCTACACCTTC; CDR3: CASSLAGGGYTF
V: TRBV5-6; size: -; D: -; J: TRBJ2-7; DNA: TGTGCCAGCAGCCCGCTCGACAAGACCTACGAGCAGTACTTC; CDR3: CASSPLDKTYEQYF
V: TRBV7-8; size: -; D: TRBD1; J: TRBJ2-1; DNA: TGTGCCAGCAGCTTAGCGCTAGGGACAGGGGGCATTGAGCAGTTCTTC; CDR3: CASSLALGTGGIEQFF
V: TRBV11-2; size: few; D: -; J: TRBJ2-6; DNA: TGTGCCAGCAGCTTAGGGCTTCGTAGGGGATCTGGGGCCAACGTCCTGACTTTC; CDR3: CASSLGLRRGSGANVLTF
V: TRBV2; size: -; D: -; J: TRBJ2-7; DNA: TGTGCCAGCGGGTCTAGCGTATCCTACGAGCAGTACTTC; CDR3: CASGSSVSYEQYF
V: TRBV7-2; size: -; D: -; J: TRBJ2-1; DNA: TGTGCCAGCGTAATGGTGGGAGCGGGCTCCTACAATGAGCAGTTCTTC; CDR3: CASVMVGAGSYNEQFF
V: TRBV28; size: few; D: -; J: TRBJ2-7; DNA: TGTGCCAGCATAGCTGGCGGGACCTCCACATACGAGCAGTACTTC; CDR3: CASIAGGTSTYEQYF
V: TRBV5-1; size: -; D: TRBD1; J: TRBJ1-1; DNA: TGCGCCAGCACCGACAGGGGCCGACACTCTGAAGCTTTCTTT; CDR3: CASTDRGRHSEAFF
V: TRBV20-1; size: -; D: -; J: TRBJ1-1; DNA: TGCAGTGCTCAGGGGAAGGGGACTGAAGCTTTCTTT; CDR3: CSAQGKGTEAFF
V: TRBV6-1; size: -; D: TRBD2; J: TRBJ2-3; DNA: TGTGCCAGCAGTCGCCTCGGGACTAGCGGGAGTGCAGATACGCAGTATTTT; CDR3: CASSRLGTSGSADTQYF
V: TRBV27; size: -; D: TRBD1; J: TRBJ2-3; DNA: TGTGCCAGCAGACAACAGGGGTCAACAGATACGCAGTATTTT; CDR3: CASRQQGSTDTQYF
V: TRBV2; size: once; D: -; J: TRBJ2-5; DNA: TGTGCCAGCTACCGGTTTTCGGGGAAAGAGACCCAGTACTTC; CDR3: CASYRFSGKETQYF
V: TRBV20-1; size: -; D: TRBD2; J: TRBJ2-7; DNA: TGCAGTGCTAGGGGGAATAGCGGGAGCCTCTCCGAGCAGTACTTC; CDR3: CSARGNSGSLSEQYF
V: TRBV20-1; size: -; D: TRBD2; J: TRBJ2-7; DNA: TGCAGTGCTAGAACCACCGGGCGGGGGTATCTTTACGAGCAGTACTTC; CDR3: CSARTTGRGYLYEQYF
V: TRBV6-1; size: -; D: -; J: TRBJ1-1; DNA: TGTGCCAGCAGTTTGGACAGTGAAGCTTTCTTT; CDR3: CASSLDSEAFF
V: TRBV2; size: -; D: TRBD2; J: TRBJ2-3; DNA: TGTGCCAGCAGTACCCGGACGGGACTAGCGGCGACCGGTACGCAGTATTTT; CDR3: CASSTRTGLAATGTQYF
V: TRBV10-3; size: -; D: -; J: TRBJ1-2; DNA: TGTGCCATCAGTGAACCCGGGACGGCGCTCTATGGCTACACCTTC; CDR3: CAISEPGTALYGYTF
V: TRBV4-2; size: -; D: -; J: TRBJ1-1; DNA: TGTGCCAGCAGCCAAGGGTTCATTTCTGTTGAAGCTTTCTTT; CDR3: CASSQGFISVEAFF
V: TRBV28; size: -; D: TRBD1; J: TRBJ1-5; DNA: TGTGCCAGCAGACCAGGGGGCGTTAACAATCAGCCCCAGCATTTT; CDR3: CASRPGGVNNQPQHF
V: TRBV6-5; size: -; D: -; J: TRBJ1-2; DNA: TGTGCCAGCAGTTACCAGCCATGGGTTGGCGGCTACACCTTC; CDR3: CASSYQPWVGGYTF
V: TRBV5-1; size: -; D: TRBD1; J: TRBJ2-5; DNA: TGCGCCAGCAGACAGGGGCGGCAGTACCAAGAGACCCAGTACTTC; CDR3: CASRQGRQYQETQYF
V: TRBV30; size: -; D: -; J: TRBJ2-1; DNA: TGTGCCTGGAGGACTACCTTGGGCAGTGAGCAGTTCTTC; CDR3: CAWRTTLGSEQFF
V: TRBV14; size: -; D: -; J: TRBJ2-7; DNA: TGTGCCAGCAGCCAAGATCTTATCGGACGCCGTATGCAGTACTTC; CDR3: CASSQDLIGRRMQYF
V: TRBV9; size: once; D: -; J: TRBJ2-3; DNA: TGTGCCAGCAGCCCCACCTGGGGGACAGATACGCAGTATTTT; CDR3: CASSPTWGTDTQYF
V: TRBV4-2; size: -; D: TRBD2; J: TRBJ2-1; DNA: TGTGCCAGCAGCCAAGAATTGGCGGGAGCTTACAATGAGCAGTTCTTC; CDR3: CASSQELAGAYNEQFF
V: TRBV23-1; size: -; D: -; J: TRBJ2-1; DNA: TGCGCCAGCAGTCAATCCATTTCCCTAGGCACCAAGGATGAGCAGTTCTTC; CDR3: CASSQSISLGTKDEQFF
V: TRBV25-1; size: -; D: -; J: TRBJ2-2; DNA: TGTGCCAGCAGTGACCTCCTGAGTGCCGGGGAGCTGTTTTTT; CDR3: CASSDLLSAGELFF
V: TRBV10-3; size: -; D: TRBD1; J: TRBJ1-4; DNA: TGTGCCATCAGTGCCCGGGACAGTGAAAAACTGTTTTTT; CDR3: CAISARDSEKLFF
V: TRBV19; size: -; D: TRBD2; J: TRBJ2-1; DNA: TGTGCCAGTAGTATCCCCCTAGCGGGGGGTGACAATGAGCAGTTCTTC; CDR3: CASSIPLAGGDNEQFF